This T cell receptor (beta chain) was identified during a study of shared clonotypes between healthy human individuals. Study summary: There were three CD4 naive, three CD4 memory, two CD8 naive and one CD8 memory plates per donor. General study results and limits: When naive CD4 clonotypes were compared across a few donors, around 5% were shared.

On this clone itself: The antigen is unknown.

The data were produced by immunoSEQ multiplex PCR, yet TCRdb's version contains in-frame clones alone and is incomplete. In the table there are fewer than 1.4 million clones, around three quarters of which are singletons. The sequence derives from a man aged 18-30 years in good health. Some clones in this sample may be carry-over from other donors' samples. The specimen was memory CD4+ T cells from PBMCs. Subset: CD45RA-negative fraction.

The CDR3 is CASSWDTIQETQYF. The CDR3 nucleotides are TGTGCCAGCAGTTGGGACACAATACAAGAGACCCAGTACTTC. V gene TRBV6-5 combines with J gene TRBJ2-5; tentative D call: TRBD1 (6 bases). CDR1 MNHEY and CDR2 SVGAGI come from the germline V gene. With 4 bases removed from V and 2 bases from J, the gap between germline ends came to 11 bases. This CDR3 is 14 amino acids long.